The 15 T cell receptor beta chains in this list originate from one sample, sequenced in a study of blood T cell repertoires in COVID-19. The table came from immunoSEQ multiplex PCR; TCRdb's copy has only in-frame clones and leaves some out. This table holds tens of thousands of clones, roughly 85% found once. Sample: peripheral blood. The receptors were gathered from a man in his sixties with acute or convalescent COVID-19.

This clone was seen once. CDR3 sequence reads: CASRVGGSYEQYF. As DNA, the CDR3 is TGTGCCAGCAGGGTGGGAGGCTCCTACGAGCAGTACTTC. This chain joins TRBV6-5 and TRBJ2-7; perhaps TRBD2 as D (6 bases). The V and J ends lost 6 bases and 0 bases respectively, with 9 bases between them. This CDR3 contains 13 residues. Germline CDR1 is MNHEY and CDR2 is SVGAGI.

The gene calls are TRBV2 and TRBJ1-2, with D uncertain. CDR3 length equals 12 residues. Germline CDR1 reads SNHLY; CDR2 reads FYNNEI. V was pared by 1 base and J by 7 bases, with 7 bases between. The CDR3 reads CASSEVSAGYTF. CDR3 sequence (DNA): TGTGCCAGCAGTGAAGTTAGTGCTGGCTACACCTTC.

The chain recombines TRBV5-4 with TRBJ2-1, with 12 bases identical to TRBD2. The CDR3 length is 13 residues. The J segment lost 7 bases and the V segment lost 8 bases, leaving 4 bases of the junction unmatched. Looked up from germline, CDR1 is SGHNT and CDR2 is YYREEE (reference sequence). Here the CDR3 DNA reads TGTGCCAGTTGGACTAGCGGGAAGAATGAGCAGTTCTTC. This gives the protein CASWTSGKNEQFF. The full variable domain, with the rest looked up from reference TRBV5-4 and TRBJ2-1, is ETGVTQSPTHLIKTRGQQVTLRCSSQSGHNTVSWYQQALGQGPQFIFQYYREEENGRGNFPPRFSGLQFPNYSSELNVNALELDDSALYLCASWTSGKNEQFFGPGTRLTVL.

CDR3 sequence (DNA): TGCGCCAGCAGCAGAGAGACAGGATATGAGGGCTACACCTTC. It encodes CASSRETGYEGYTF. The genes are TRBV5-1 and TRBJ1-2, with a weak D call TRBD1 (6 bases). CDR3 length: 14 amino acids. Germline V gene sequence: CDR1 SGHRS, CDR2 YFSETQ. Trimming shortened V by 4 bases and J by 8 bases, and 18 bases separated the two germline ends.

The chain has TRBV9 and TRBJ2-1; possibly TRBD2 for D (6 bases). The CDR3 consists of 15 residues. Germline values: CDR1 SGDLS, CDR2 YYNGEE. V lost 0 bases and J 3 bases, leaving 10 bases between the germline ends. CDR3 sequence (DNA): TGTGCCAGCAGCGTAGACGGGACTGGCTACAATGAGCAGTTCTTC. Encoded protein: CASSVDGTGYNEQFF.

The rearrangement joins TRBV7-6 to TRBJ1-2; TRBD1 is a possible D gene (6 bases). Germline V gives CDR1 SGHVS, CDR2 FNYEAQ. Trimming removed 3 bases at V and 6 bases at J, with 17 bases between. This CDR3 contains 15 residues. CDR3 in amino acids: CASSLRATGRDGYTF. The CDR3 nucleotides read TGTGCCAGCAGCTTGAGGGCAACAGGGAGAGATGGCTACACCTTC.

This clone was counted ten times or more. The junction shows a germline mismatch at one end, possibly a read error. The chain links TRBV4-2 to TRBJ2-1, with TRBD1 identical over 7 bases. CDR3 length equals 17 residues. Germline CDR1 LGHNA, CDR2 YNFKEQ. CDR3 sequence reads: CASSSNLRDSIYSEQFF. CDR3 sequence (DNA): TGTGCCAGCAGCTCGAACCTCCGGGACAGCATCTACAGTGAGCAGTTCTTC.

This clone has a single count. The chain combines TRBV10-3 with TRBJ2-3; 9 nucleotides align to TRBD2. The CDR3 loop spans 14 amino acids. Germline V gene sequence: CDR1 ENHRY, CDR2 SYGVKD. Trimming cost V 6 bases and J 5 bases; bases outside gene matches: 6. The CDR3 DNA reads TGTGCCATCAGCTTAGCGGGAGTCGGAGATACGCAGTATTTT. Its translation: CAISLAGVGDTQYF.

The CDR3 DNA follows: TGTGCCAGCAGTTACTCCGCGGGGCCGCCTAATTCACCCCTCCACTTT. As protein: CASSYSAGPPNSPLHF. This rearrangement joins TRBV6-5 to TRBJ1-6; D is perhaps TRBD1 (5 bases). V lost 0 bases, J lost 6 bases, and 12 bases lay in between. The CDR3 length is 16 residues. From germline, CDR1 is MNHEY and CDR2 SVGAGI.

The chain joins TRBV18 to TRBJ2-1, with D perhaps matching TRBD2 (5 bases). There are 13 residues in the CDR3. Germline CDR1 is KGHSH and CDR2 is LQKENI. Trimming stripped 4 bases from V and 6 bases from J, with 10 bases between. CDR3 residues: CASSRTRVNEQFF. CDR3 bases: TGTGCCAGCTCACGTACTAGAGTCAATGAGCAGTTCTTC.

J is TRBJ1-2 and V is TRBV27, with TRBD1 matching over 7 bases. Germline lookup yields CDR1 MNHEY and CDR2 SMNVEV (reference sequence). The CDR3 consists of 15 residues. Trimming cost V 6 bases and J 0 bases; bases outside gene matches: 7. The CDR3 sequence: CASSQEGAPNYGYTF. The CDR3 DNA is TGTGCCAGCAGCCAAGAGGGGGCCCCTAACTATGGCTACACCTTC.

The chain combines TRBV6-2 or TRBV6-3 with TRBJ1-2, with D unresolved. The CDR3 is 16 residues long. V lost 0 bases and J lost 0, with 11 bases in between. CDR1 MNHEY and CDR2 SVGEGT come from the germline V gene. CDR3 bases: TGTGCCAGCAGTTACTCTATGTCCAGTCCTAACTATGGCTACACCTTC. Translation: CASSYSMSSPNYGYTF.

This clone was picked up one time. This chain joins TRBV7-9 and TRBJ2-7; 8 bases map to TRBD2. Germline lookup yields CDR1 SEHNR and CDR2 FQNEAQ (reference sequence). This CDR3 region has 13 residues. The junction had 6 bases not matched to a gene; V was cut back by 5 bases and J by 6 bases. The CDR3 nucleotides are TGTGCCAGCAGCCCCGGCGGGGGGCTCGAGCAGTACTTC. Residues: CASSPGGGLEQYF.

Here the CDR3 reads CASSLEWGVTYGYTF. The DNA of the CDR3 is TGTGCCAGCAGCTTAGAATGGGGGGTAACCTATGGCTACACCTTC. The chain has TRBV11-2 and TRBJ1-2, with a possible D match to TRBD1 (5 bases). The germline gives CDR1 SGHAT, CDR2 FQNNGV. This CDR3 has 15 amino acids. With 0 bases removed from V and 4 bases from J, the gap between germline ends came to 12 bases.

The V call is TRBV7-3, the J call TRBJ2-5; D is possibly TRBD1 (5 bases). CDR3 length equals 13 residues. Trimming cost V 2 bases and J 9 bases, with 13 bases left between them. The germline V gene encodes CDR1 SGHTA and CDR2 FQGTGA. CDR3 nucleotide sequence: TGTGCCAGCAGCTTAGAGACAGATTCAGCCCAGTACTTC. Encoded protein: CASSLETDSAQYF.